This section outlines one T cell receptor beta chain sequence together with its context. Its antigen is as yet unknown. The entry originates in a study of T cell responses to AZD1222 COVID-19 vaccine. Measured with immunoSEQ multiplex PCR; TCRdb has only the in-frame clones, and not every one. In the table there are about 83,000 clones, 88% of which are singletons. General study points: Repertoires were collected only later (after the peak T cell response had occurred). Spike-wide coverage was observed for vaccine-associated CD4 TCRs, with dominant responses at 160-218 and 743-854. Two doses of AZD1222 preceded a rise in Spike-specific TCR breadth and depth. Clonal diversity may have been underestimated, and the donors were mostly white British, with more females than males.

Trimming removed 4 bases from V and 10 bases from J; junction bases left unmatched: 6. The CDR3 runs 14 residues. CDR1 and CDR2 from the germline V gene are SGDLS and YYNGEE. This clonotype originated in an adult in good health. The V and J genes are TRBV9 and TRBJ1-6, with 9 bases fitting TRBD1. Sample: peripheral blood, taken on day 0 of MenACWY control vaccination. The CDR3: CASSTRDRESPLHF. CDR3 DNA: TGTGCCAGCAGCACCCGGGACAGGGAATCACCCCTCCACTTT.